The 14 T cell receptor beta chains reported below all come from one sample, sequenced in a study of blood T cell repertoires in COVID-19. TCRdb's copy holds only in-frame clones and misses some; the assay was immunoSEQ multiplex PCR. The sample lists fewer than 350,000 clones, around 85% occurring once. The sample consisted of PBMCs or T cells enriched from blood (not recorded which). All receptors come from a woman younger than 45 who had been exposed to COVID-19.

The CDR3 DNA reads TGTGCCAGCAGTTCGACAGGCCTCTATGGCTACACCTTC. Encoded protein: CASSSTGLYGYTF. The chain uses TRBV28 and TRBJ1-2; a possible D gene is TRBD1 (6 bases). The V end lost 4 bases, the J end lost 4 bases, and 10 bases lay between the germline ends. The CDR3 has 13 residues. Germline values: CDR1 MDHEN, CDR2 SYDVKM.

This chain uses TRBV24-1 with TRBJ1-6, with 8 bases aligning to TRBD1. Germline CDR1 reads KGHDR; CDR2 reads SFDVKD. V shed 9 bases, J shed 7 bases, and the junction held 10 bases outside the gene matches. The CDR3 is 15 amino acids. The CDR3 DNA reads as TGTGCCACCCAGGGGGCCACCGTCCCGAATTCACCCCTCCACTTT. Residues: CATQGATVPNSPLHF.

The chain employs TRBV9 and TRBJ2-5; D is ambiguous. This CDR3 spans 14 amino acids. Germline V gene lookup returns CDR1 SGDLS and CDR2 YYNGEE. The germline V and J ends were trimmed by 3 bases and 2 bases, with 11 bases remaining between them. Here the CDR3 reads CASSATILQETQYF. CDR3 in DNA: TGTGCCAGCAGCGCCACGATCCTACAAGAGACCCAGTACTTC.

V and J are TRBV5-4 and TRBJ2-5; D perhaps matches TRBD1 (6 bases). The germline gives CDR1 SGHNT, CDR2 YYREEE (reference sequence). This CDR3 contains 11 residues. The CDR3 is CAGGSQETQYF. The CDR3 DNA reads as TGTGCTGGGGGCAGTCAAGAGACCCAGTACTTC.

V is TRBV6-2 or TRBV6-3 and J is TRBJ1-5, with D possibly TRBD1 on 6 matching bases. V was trimmed by 5 bases and J by 1 base, leaving 9 bases between them. In germline, CDR1 is MNHEY, CDR2 SVGEGT. The CDR3 is 14 amino acids. The chain's CDR3 is CASSATGSNQPQHF. CDR3 bases: TGTGCCAGCAGTGCAACAGGGAGCAATCAGCCCCAGCATTTT.

With regard to this clone: Other DNA sequences in this sample translate to the same CDR3. CDR3 DNA: TGCGCCAGCAGCTCTGCGGGGGGCTACAATGAGCAGTTCTTC. It yields the protein CASSSAGGYNEQFF. The rearrangement uses TRBV5-1 and TRBJ2-1, with 8 bases lining up with TRBD2. From germline, CDR1 is SGHRS and CDR2 YFSETQ. The ends lost 3 bases at V and 3 bases at J; junction bases unmatched: 2. This CDR3 has 14 residues.

V usage is TRBV7-3 and J usage is TRBJ2-1; TRBD2 matches 9 bases. Germline V gene sequence: CDR1 SGHTA, CDR2 FQGTGA. Trimming cost V 3 bases and J 1 base; bases outside gene matches: 4. CDR3 length: 16 amino acids. The CDR3 DNA follows: TGTGCCAGCAGCTTCGGGACTAGCAGATCCTACAATGAGCAGTTCTTC. It is translated as CASSFGTSRSYNEQFF.

The chain employs TRBV14 and TRBJ1-2; D possibly corresponds to TRBD1 (6 bases). CDR1 and CDR2 (germline): SGHDN, FVKESK. The CDR3 contains 15 residues. V lost 4 bases and J 6 bases, leaving 18 bases between the germline ends. CDR3 bases: TGTGCCAGCAGCCTAGACTACAGGGACAAAGATGGCTACACCTTC. Protein product: CASSLDYRDKDGYTF.

The rearrangement uses TRBV5-1 and TRBJ2-5, with 7 bases matching TRBD1. V lost 0 bases, J lost 5 bases, and 4 bases stayed unmatched. CDR1 and CDR2 (germline): SGHRS, YFSETQ. The CDR3 totals 14 residues. Here the CDR3 DNA reads TGCGCCAGCAGCTTGGCTTCACAGGGGGAGACCCAGTACTTC. Encoded protein: CASSLASQGETQYF.

This clone has a handful of counts. This sequence joins TRBV7-9 and TRBJ2-5, with 13 bases lining up with TRBD2. The CDR3 runs 19 residues. Germline V gives CDR1 SEHNR, CDR2 FQNEAQ (reference sequence). V was pared by 1 base and J by 7 bases, with 15 bases of the junction left unmatched. The CDR3: CASSLVFPGLAGTVMTQYF. In DNA, the CDR3 is TGTGCCAGCAGCTTAGTGTTCCCGGGACTAGCGGGAACAGTAATGACCCAGTACTTC.

The genes are TRBV19 and TRBJ2-1; 9 bases map to TRBD2. Germline V CDR1 and CDR2: LNHDA, SQIVND (reference sequence). The CDR3 has 15 residues. V lost 4 bases, J lost 8 bases, and 9 bases stayed unmatched. The CDR3 region is CASSTGTSLVHEQFF. The CDR3 DNA follows: TGTGCCAGTAGTACCGGGACTAGCTTGGTCCATGAGCAGTTCTTC.

This clone was detected only once. V gene TRBV7-2 combines with J gene TRBJ2-7; D unresolved. V dropped 1 base and J dropped 6 bases, with 10 bases sitting between them. The germline gives CDR1 SGHTA, CDR2 FQGNSA. There are 13 residues in the CDR3. The CDR3 DNA reads TGTGCCAGCAGCTTAGAACGGGTAGCCGAGCAGTACTTC. This codes for CASSLERVAEQYF.

V is TRBV3-1 (or the pseudogene TRBV3-2) and J is TRBJ2-7, with 7 bases fitting TRBD1. This CDR3 is built from 14 residues. V was clipped by 6 bases and J by 5 bases; unmatched bases: 10. CDR1 and CDR2 from the germline V gene are LGHDT and YNNKEL (reference sequence). As DNA, the CDR3 is TGTGCCAGCAGGAGGACAGGTAATTCCCACGAGCAGTACTTC. Translated: CASRRTGNSHEQYF.

V and J are TRBV4-1 and TRBJ2-7; 9 bases line up with TRBD1. CDR3 length equals 14 residues. V dropped 0 bases and J dropped 7; count of bases not matched to a gene: 4. From germline, CDR1 is MGHRA and CDR2 YSYEKL. CDR3 DNA sequence: TGCGCCAGCAGCCAAGAACAGGGGGCGGGAGAGCAGTACTTC. This gives the protein CASSQEQGAGEQYF.